This TCR beta chain was identified during a study of control samples from healthy donors and cancer patients. Sequencing used immunoSEQ multiplex PCR; TCRdb keeps in-frame clones, though not all of them. Seen here are roughly 29,000 clones, roughly 85% observed once, and the top ten hold about 20%. V lost 0 bases to trimming and J lost 4 bases, with 18 bases between them. The germline V gene has CDR1 LGHNA and CDR2 YNFKEQ. CDR3 length: 17 amino acids. Material for sequencing was PBMCs. The rearrangement uses TRBV4-2 and TRBJ2-5, with no clear D. The TCR originated in a man in his sixties with head and neck cancer. The CDR3 nucleotides read TGTGCCAGCAGCCAAGATTGGGCGGCCCCCGAACGAGAGACCCAGTACTTC. Protein product: CASSQDWAAPERETQYF.